The T cell receptor (beta chain) under discussion was sequenced for a study of shared clonotypes between healthy human individuals. The study, taken as a whole, reports: Limitation of the genetic and exposure-history diversity represented came from the few donors.

An assay was performed, and its level was deep. Once extracted for a subset, genomic DNA was divided evenly among several immunoSEQ plates. Some clones are missing from TCRdb's copy, which holds only in-frame ones; the method was immunoSEQ multiplex PCR. Here the sample spans roughly 500,000 clones, about 85% being singletons. Recent acute infections and vaccinations were absent in the healthy HIV-negative adult donors. The CDR3 length is 17 residues. V shed 4 bases and J 0 bases; nucleotides not matched to a gene: 9. Germline lookup yields CDR1 MNHEY and CDR2 SMNVEV (reference sequence). Notes on this clone: Its antigen is unidentified.

The source material was PBMCs. The source of this sequence is a woman aged 40 to 50 in good health. Some clones in this sample may be carry-over from other donors' samples. The rearrangement uses TRBV27 and TRBJ1-3; 7 nucleotides match TRBD1. DNA of the CDR3: TGTGCCAGCAGTTCCCGCGGGACAGATTACTCTGGAAACACCATATATTTT. Residues: CASSSRGTDYSGNTIYF.